This TCR beta chain was identified during a study of cytomegalovirus exposure and HLA in healthy donors. Study-wide context: Among 398 genotyped donors, about 83% fell in the Caucasian-associated ancestry cluster.

PCR amplification relied on 60 Vbeta primers (plus 13 Jbeta primers). Using immunoSEQ multiplex PCR, the repertoire was profiled, and TCRdb retains in-frame clones only, with some absent. The table has around 150,000 clones, around four fifths seen once. V gave up 6 bases and J gave up 4 bases; unmatched junction bases: 4. CDR1 and CDR2 (germline): MNHEY, SVGAGI. This CDR3 has 15 residues. V gene TRBV6-5 combines with J gene TRBJ2-1, with 12 bases aligning to TRBD2. The sequencing sample was made of PBMCs. This TCR came from a man under 40 in good health and CMV-seronegative. The CDR3 coding sequence is TGTGCCAGCAGGCTTGGACTAGCGGGGTACAATGAGCAGTTCTTC. Translation gives CASRLGLAGYNEQFF.